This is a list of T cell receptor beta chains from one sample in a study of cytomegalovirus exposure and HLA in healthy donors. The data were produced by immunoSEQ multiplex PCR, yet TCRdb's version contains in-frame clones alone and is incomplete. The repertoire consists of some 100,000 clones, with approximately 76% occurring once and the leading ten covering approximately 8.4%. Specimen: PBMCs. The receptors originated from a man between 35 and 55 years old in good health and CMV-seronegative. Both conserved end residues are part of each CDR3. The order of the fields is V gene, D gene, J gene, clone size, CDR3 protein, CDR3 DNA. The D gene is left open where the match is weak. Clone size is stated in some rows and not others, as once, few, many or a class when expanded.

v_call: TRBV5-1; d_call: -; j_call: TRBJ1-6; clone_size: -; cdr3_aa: CASSFRSSYNSPLHF; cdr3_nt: TGCGCCAGCAGCTTTAGGAGCTCCTATAATTCACCCCTCCACTTT
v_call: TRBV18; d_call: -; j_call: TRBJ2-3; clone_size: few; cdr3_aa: CASSPMGVTDTQYF; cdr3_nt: TGTGCCAGCTCACCGATGGGAGTCACAGATACGCAGTATTTT
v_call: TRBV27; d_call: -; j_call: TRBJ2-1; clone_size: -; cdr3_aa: CASSRDMAGEQFF; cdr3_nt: TGTGCCAGCAGCCGGGATATGGCGGGTGAGCAGTTCTTC
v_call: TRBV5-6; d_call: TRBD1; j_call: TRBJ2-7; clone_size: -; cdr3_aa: CASSLRIRTGDYEQYF; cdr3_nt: TGTGCCAGCAGCCTCAGGATACGGACAGGCGACTACGAGCAGTACTTC
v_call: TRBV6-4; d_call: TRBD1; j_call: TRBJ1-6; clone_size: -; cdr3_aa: CASSDRDRSSYNSPLHF; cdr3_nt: TGTGCCAGCAGTGACCGGGACAGGAGCTCCTATAATTCACCCCTCCACTTT
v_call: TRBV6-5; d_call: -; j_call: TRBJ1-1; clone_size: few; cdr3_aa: CASSYSRSTEAFF; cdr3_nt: TGTGCCAGCAGTTACTCGAGAAGCACTGAAGCTTTCTTT
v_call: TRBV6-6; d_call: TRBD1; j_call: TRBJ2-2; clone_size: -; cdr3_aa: CASIYSTGWNTGELFF; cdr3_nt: TGTGCCAGCATCTATTCGACAGGGTGGAACACCGGGGAGCTGTTTTTT
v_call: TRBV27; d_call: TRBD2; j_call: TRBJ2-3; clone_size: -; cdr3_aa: CASSPIISGGTDTQYF; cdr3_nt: TGTGCCAGCAGTCCCATTATTAGCGGGGGCACAGATACGCAGTATTTT
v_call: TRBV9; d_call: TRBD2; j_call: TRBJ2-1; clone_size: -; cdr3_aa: CASSGRLAGTSRVEQFF; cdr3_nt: TGTGCCAGCAGCGGACGACTAGCGGGGACCTCGCGGGTTGAGCAGTTCTTC
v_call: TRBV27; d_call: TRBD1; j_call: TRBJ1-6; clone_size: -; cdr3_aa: CASSLSQGASSSPLHF; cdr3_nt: TGTGCTAGCAGTTTATCGCAGGGGGCGAGTAGTTCACCCCTCCACTTT
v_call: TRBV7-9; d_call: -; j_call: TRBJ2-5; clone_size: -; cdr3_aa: CASSLEIGGKGLQETQYF; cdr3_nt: TGTGCCAGCAGCTTAGAGATAGGGGGCAAGGGACTCCAAGAGACCCAGTACTTC
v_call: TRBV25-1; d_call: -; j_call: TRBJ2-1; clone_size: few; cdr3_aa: CASRDGGLHNEQFF; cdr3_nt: TGTGCCAGCAGAGACGGCGGACTACACAATGAGCAGTTCTTC
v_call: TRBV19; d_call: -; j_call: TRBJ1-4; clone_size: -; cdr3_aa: CASSLRGGGEKLFF; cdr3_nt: TGTGCCAGTAGTCTACGGGGGGGAGGTGAAAAACTGTTTTTT
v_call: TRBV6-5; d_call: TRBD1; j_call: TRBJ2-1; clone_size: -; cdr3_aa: CASSYGDRGSDEQFF; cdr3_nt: TGTGCCAGCAGTTACGGGGACAGGGGAAGTGATGAGCAGTTCTTC
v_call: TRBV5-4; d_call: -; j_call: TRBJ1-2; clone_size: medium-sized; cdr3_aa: CASSLDVVGGRGYTF; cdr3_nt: TGTGCCAGCAGCTTGGATGTGGTTGGGGGCCGGGGCTACACCTTC
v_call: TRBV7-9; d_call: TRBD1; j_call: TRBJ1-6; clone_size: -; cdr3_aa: CASSLDRSYNSPLPF; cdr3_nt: TGTGCCAGCAGCTTGGACAGGTCGTATAATTCACCCCTCCCCTTT
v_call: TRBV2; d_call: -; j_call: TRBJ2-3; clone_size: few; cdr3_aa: CASSESVRSGTQYF; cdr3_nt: TGTGCCAGCAGTGAATCGGTCCGGTCAGGTACGCAGTATTTT
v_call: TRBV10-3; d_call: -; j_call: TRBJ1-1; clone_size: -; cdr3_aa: CATQQDNTEAFF; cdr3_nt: TGTGCCACCCAACAGGACAACACTGAAGCTTTCTTT
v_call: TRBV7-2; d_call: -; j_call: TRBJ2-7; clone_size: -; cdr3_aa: CASSLGTYREQYF; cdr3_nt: TGTGCCAGCAGCTTAGGGACATACCGCGAGCAGTACTTC
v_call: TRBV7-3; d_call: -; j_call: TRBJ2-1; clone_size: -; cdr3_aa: CASSLGQQGITFF; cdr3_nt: TGTGCCAGCAGCTTAGGTCAGCAGGGGATTACGTTCTTC
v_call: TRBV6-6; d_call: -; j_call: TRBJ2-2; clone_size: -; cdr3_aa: CASSFWGPNTGELFF; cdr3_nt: TGTGCCAGCAGTTTTTGGGGGCCAAACACCGGGGAGCTGTTTTTT
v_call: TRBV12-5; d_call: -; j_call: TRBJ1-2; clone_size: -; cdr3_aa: CASGVDSYGYTF; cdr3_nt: TGTGCTAGTGGTGTGGACAGCTATGGCTACACCTTC
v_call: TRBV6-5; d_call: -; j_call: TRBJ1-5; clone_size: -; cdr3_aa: CASSYKTGSYRPQHF; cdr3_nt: TGTGCCAGCAGTTACAAAACCGGGTCCTATAGGCCCCAGCATTTT
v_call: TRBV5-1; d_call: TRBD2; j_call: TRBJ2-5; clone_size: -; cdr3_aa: CASSLGPAGEQETQYF; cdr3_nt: TGCGCCAGCAGCTTGGGGCCAGCGGGGGAGCAAGAGACCCAGTACTTC
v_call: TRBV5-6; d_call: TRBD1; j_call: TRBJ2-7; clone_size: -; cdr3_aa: CASRGGQGRPYEQYF; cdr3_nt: TGTGCCAGCAGGGGCGGACAGGGACGACCCTACGAGCAGTACTTC
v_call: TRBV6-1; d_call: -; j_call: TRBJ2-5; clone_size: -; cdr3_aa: CASRQDIWRETQYF; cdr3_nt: TGTGCCAGCAGACAGGACATATGGCGAGAGACCCAGTACTTC
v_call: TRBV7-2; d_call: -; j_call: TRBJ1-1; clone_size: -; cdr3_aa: CASSLRGHTEAFF; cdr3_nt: TGTGCCAGCAGCTTAAGAGGGCACACTGAAGCTTTCTTT
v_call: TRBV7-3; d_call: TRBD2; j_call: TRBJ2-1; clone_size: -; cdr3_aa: CASSPQGGLVINEQFF; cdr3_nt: TGTGCCAGCAGCCCCCAGGGAGGGTTGGTCATCAATGAGCAGTTCTTC